This T cell receptor beta chain is from a study of blood T cell repertoires in COVID-19. At the level of the study: COVID-19 samples, acute and convalescent, were from the United States, Italy and Spain. Sources were T cells, B-cell-depleted T cells, or PBMCs; the material itself was cDNA or gDNA.

Trimming took 6 bases from V and 1 from J, leaving 17 bases between them. CDR3 length: 16 residues. CDR1 and CDR2 from the germline V gene are LNHDA and SQIVND (reference sequence). Source study methods: Amplified reference gene primers provided the basis for estimating nucleated cell counts. Using immunoSEQ multiplex PCR, the repertoire was profiled, and TCRdb retains in-frame clones only, with some absent. D and trimming were read from the DNA, whereas the V and J calls and clone size are those reported in that table. The table lists about 260,000 clones, roughly 87% of them singletons. The receptor comes from a woman aged 45-65 years who had recovered from COVID-19. V is TRBV19 and J is TRBJ2-3; perhaps TRBD2 as D (7 bases). Sample: peripheral blood. Written as DNA, the CDR3 is TGTGCCAGTAGACTGGGGGGGGGCGCGGGCACAGATACGCAGTATTTT. Translated: CASRLGGGAGTDTQYF.